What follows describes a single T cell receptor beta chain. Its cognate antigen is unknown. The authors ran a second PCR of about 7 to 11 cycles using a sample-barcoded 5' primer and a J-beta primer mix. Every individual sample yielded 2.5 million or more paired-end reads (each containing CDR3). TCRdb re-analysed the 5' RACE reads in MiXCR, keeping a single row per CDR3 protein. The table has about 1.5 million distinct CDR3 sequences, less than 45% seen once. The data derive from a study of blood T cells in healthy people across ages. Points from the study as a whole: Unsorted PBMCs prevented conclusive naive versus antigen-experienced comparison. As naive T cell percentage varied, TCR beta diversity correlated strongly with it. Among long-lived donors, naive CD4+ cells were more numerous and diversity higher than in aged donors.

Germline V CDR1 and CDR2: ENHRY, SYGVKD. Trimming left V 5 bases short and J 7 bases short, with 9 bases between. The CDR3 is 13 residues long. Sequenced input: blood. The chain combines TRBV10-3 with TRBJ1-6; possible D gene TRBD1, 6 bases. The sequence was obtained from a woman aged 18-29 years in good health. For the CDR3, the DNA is TGTGCCATCAGTCGGGACACGAATTCACCCCTCCACTTT. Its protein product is CAISRDTNSPLHF.